This TCR beta chain is drawn from a study of T cell changes during pregnancy in multiple sclerosis. This CDR3 has 14 amino acids. In germline, CDR1 is MNHEY, CDR2 SMNVEV (reference sequence). Trimming took off 5 bases at V and 0 bases at J, with 11 bases between the two ends. Measured with immunoSEQ multiplex PCR; TCRdb has only the in-frame clones, and not every one. The table includes some 23,000 clones, roughly 86% detected once. The origin of this receptor is a female donor in good health, enrolled as a control in a pregnancy study. This specimen consisted of CD8+ T cells from peripheral blood mononuclear cells, obtained in the first trimester of pregnancy. This rearrangement joins TRBV27 to TRBJ2-7; TRBD1 might be the D (6 bases). The CDR3 spells CASSTPGHSYEQYF. The CDR3 DNA reads TGTGCCAGCAGTACACCGGGACACTCCTACGAGCAGTACTTC.